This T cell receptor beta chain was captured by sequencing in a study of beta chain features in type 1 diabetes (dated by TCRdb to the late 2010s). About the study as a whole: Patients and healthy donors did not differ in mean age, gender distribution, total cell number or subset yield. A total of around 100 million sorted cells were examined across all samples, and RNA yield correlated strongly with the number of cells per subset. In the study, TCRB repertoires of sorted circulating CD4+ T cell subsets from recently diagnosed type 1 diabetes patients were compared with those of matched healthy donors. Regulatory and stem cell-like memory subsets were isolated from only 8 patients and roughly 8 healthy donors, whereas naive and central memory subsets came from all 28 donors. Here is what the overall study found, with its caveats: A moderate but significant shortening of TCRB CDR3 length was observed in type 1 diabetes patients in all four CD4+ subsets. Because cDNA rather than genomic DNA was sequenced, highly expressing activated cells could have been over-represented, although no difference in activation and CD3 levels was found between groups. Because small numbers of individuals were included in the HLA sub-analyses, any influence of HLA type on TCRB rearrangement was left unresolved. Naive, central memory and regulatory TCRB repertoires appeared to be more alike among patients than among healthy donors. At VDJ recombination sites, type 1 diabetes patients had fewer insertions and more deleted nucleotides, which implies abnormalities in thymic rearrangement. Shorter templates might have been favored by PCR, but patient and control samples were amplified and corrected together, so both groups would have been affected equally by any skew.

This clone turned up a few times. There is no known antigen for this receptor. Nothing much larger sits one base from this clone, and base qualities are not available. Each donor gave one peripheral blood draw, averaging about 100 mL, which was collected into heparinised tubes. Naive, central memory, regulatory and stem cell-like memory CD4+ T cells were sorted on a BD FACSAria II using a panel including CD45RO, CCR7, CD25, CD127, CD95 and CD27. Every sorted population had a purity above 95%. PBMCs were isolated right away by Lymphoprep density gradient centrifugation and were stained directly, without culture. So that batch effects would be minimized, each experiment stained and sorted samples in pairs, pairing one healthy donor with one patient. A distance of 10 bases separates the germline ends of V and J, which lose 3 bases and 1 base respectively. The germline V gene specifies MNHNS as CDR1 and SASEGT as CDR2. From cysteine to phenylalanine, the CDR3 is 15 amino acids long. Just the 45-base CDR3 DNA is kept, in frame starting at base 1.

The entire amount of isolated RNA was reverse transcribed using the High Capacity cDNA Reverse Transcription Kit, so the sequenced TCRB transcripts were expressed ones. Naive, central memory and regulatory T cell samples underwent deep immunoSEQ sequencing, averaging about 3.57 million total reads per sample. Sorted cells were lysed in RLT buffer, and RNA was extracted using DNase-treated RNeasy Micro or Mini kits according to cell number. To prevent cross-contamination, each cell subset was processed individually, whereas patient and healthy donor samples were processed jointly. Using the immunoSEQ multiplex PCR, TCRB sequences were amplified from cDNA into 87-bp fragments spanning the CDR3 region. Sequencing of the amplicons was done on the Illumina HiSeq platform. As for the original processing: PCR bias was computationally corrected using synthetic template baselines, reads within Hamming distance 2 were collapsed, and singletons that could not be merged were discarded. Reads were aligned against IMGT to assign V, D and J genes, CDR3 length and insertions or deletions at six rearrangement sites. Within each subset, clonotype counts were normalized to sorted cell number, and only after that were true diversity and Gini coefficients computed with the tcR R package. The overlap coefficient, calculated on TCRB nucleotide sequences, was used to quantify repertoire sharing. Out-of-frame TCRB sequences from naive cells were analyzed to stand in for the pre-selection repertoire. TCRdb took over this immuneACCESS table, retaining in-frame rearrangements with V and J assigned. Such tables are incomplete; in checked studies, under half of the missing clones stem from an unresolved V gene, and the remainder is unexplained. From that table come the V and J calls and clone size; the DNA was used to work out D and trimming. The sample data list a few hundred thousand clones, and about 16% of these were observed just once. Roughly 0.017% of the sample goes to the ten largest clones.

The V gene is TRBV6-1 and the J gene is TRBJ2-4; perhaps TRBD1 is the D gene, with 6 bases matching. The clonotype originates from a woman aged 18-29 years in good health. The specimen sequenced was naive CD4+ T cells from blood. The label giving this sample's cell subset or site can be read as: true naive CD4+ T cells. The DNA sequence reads TGTGCCAGCAGTGAGCAGCAGGGGGCCAAAAACATTCAGTACTTC. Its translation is CASSEQQGAKNIQYF.